This TCR beta chain was sequenced in a study of response to subunit inactivated influenza vaccine. Whole-study findings and limits: Only a handful of new T cells, the authors suggested, are recruited with each seasonal influenza vaccination.

The CDR3 runs to 13 residues. CDR1 SGHTA and CDR2 FQGNSA come from the germline V gene. Trimming stripped 4 bases from V and 7 bases from J, with 13 bases between. TCRdb analysed the RT-PCR reads with MiXCR anew, one entry per CDR3 protein. The profile shows 500,000 to 600,000 distinct CDR3 sequences, around 13% of them singletons. Comments on this clonotype: The antigen is unknown.

This chain links TRBV7-2 with TRBJ2-5; D could derive from TRBD1 or TRBD2 (5 bases each). The receptor was derived from a man in his fifties or sixties who received an inactivated influenza vaccine. Sample: PBMCs from blood, taken 45 days after vaccination. The CDR3 reads CASSSGPEGTQYF. DNA for the CDR3: TGTGCCAGCAGCTCGGGACCCGAAGGGACCCAGTACTTC.